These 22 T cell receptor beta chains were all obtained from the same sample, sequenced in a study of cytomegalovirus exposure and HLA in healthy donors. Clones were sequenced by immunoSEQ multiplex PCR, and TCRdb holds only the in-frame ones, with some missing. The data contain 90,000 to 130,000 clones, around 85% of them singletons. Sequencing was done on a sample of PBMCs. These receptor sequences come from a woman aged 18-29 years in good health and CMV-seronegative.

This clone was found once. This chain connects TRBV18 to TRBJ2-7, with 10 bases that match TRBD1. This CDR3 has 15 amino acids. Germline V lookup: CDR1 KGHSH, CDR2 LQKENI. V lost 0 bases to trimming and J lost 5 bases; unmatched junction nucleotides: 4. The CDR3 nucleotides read TGTGCCAGCTCACCACCGGGACAGGGGATGGACGAGCAGTACTTC. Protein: CASSPPGQGMDEQYF.

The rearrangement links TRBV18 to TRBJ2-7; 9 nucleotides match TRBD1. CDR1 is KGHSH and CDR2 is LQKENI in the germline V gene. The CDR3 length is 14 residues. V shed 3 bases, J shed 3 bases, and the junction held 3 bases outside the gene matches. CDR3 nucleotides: TGTGCCAGCTCACCCCCGGGACAGGGCTACGAGCAGTACTTC. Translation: CASSPPGQGYEQYF.

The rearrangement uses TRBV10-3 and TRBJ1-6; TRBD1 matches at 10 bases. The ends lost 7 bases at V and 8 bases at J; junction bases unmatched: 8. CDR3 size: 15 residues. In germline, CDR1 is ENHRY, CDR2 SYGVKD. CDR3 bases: TGTGCCATCACGGCCGGGGGGACAGGGGATTCACCCCTCCACTTT. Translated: CAITAGGTGDSPLHF.

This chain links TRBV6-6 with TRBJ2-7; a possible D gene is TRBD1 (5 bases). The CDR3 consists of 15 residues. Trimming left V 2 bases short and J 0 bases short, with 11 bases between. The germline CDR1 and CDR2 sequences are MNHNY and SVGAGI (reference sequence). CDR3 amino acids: CASSYHRLGSYEQYF. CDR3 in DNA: TGTGCCAGCAGTTACCACAGGCTGGGCTCCTACGAGCAGTACTTC.

CDR3 region: CASSARSIRSYNSPLHF. The CDR3 DNA sequence: TGTGCCAGCAGTGCCCGGTCGATCAGGTCCTATAATTCACCCCTCCACTTT. The chain uses TRBV6-4 and TRBJ1-6; D unresolved. Germline assignment: CDR1 MRHNA and CDR2 SNTAGT. V lost 4 bases, J lost 1 base, and 14 bases lay in between. CDR3 length: 17 residues.

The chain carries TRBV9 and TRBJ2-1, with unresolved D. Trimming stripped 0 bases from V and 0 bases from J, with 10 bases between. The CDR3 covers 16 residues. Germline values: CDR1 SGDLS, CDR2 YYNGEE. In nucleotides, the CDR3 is TGTGCCAGCAGCGTAGTTAACAGCCCCTCCTACAATGAGCAGTTCTTC. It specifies CASSVVNSPSYNEQFF. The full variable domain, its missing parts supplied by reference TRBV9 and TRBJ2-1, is DSGVTQTPKHLITATGQRVTLRCSPRSGDLSVYWYQQSLDQGLQFLIQYYNGEERAKGNILERFSAQQFPDLHSELNLSSLELGDSALYFCASSVVNSPSYNEQFFGPGTRLTVL.

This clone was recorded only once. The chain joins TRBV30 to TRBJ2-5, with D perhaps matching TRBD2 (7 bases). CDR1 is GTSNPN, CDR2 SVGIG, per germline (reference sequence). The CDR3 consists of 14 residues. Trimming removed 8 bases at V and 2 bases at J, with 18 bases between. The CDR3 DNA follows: TGTGCCCGCGACGGGGAGGGGGGACAAGAGACCCAGTACTTC. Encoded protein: CARDGEGGQETQYF.

Written as DNA, the CDR3 is TGTGCCACCAGCAGAGATTCCGGACAGGGTGCAGATACGCAGTATTTT. Translated: CATSRDSGQGADTQYF. The chain is built from TRBV15 and TRBJ2-3; 8 nucleotides agree with TRBD1. Germline CDR1 is LNHNV and CDR2 is YYDKDF (reference sequence). V trimming: 0 bases; J trimming: 4 bases; junction bases outside the gene matches: 6. This CDR3 has 16 amino acids.

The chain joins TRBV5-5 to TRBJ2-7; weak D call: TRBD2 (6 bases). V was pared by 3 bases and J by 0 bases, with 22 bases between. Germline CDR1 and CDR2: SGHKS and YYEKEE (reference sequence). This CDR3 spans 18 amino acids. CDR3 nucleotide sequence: TGTGCCAGCAGCTCATCCGGGGGTCTGGCTTTAAGCTCCTACGAGCAGTACTTC. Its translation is CASSSSGGLALSSYEQYF.

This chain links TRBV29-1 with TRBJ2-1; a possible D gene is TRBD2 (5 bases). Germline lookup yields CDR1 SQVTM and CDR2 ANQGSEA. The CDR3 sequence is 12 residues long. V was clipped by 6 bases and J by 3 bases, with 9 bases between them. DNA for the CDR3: TGCAGCGTCTGGGAGAGCTACAATGAGCAGTTCTTC. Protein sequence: CSVWESYNEQFF.

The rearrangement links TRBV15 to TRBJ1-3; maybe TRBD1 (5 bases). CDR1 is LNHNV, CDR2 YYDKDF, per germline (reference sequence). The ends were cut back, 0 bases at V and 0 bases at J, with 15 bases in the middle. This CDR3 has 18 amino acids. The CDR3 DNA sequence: TGTGCCACCAGCAGAGATTATCCCAGGGCAGACTCTGGAAACACCATATATTTT. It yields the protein CATSRDYPRADSGNTIYF.

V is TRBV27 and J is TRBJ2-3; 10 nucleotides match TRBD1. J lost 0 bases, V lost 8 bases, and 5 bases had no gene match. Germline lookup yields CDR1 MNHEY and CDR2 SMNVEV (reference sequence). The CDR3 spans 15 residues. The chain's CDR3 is CASSDRGLSTDTQYF. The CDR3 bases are TGTGCCAGCTCAGACAGGGGGCTAAGCACAGATACGCAGTATTTT.

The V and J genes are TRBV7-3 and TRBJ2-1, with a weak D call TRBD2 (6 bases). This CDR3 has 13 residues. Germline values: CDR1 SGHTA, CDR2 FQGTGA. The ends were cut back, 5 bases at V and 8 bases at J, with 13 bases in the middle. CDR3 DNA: TGTGCCAGCAGCCGTCTTCCTAGCGATGAGCAGTTCTTC. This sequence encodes CASSRLPSDEQFF.

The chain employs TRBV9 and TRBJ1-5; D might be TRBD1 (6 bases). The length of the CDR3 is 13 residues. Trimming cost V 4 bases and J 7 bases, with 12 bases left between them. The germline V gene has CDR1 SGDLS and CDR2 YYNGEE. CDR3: CASSPGGAQPQHF. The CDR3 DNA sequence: TGTGCCAGCAGCCCCGGGGGGGCCCAGCCCCAGCATTTT.

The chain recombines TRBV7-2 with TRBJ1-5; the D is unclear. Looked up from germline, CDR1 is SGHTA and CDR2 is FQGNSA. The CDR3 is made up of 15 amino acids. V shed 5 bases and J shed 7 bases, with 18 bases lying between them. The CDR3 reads CASSPRYTRRQPQHF. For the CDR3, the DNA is TGTGCCAGCAGCCCACGATACACTCGGAGGCAGCCCCAGCATTTT. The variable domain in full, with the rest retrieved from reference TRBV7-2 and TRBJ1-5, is GAGVSQSPSNKVTEKGKDVELRCDPISGHTALYWYRQSLGQGLEFLIYFQGNSAPDKSGLPSDRFSAERTGGSVSTLTIQRTQQEDSAVYLCASSPRYTRRQPQHFGDGTRLSIL.

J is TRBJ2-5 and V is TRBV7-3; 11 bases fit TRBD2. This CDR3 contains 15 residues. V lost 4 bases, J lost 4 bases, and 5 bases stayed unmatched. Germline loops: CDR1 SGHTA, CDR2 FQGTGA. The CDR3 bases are TGTGCCAGCAGCTATAGCGGGGGGGCCTTAGAGACCCAGTACTTC. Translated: CASSYSGGALETQYF.

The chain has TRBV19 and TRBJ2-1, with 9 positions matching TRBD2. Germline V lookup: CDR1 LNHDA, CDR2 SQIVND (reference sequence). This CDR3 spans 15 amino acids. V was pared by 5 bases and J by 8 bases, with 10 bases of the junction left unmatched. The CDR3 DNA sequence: TGTGCCAGTAGTCCAGCGGGGGGCCGGGAAGATGAGCAGTTCTTC. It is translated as CASSPAGGREDEQFF.

The CDR3 DNA reads as TGTGCCAGTAGTCCCCCCAGGGCGGAGTTTAGTTCTATGAACACTGAAGCTTTCTTT. This translates into CASSPPRAEFSSMNTEAFF. V gene TRBV19 combines with J gene TRBJ1-1, with TRBD1 as a possible D gene (5 bases). This CDR3 has 19 amino acids. Trimming pared 5 bases from V and 0 bases from J, leaving 25 bases between. The germline V gene encodes CDR1 LNHDA and CDR2 SQIVND (reference sequence).

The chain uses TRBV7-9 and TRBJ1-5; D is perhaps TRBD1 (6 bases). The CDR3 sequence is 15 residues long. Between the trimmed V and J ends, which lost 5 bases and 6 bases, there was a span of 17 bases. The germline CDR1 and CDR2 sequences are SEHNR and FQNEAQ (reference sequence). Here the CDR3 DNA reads TGTGCCAGCAGCCTGGGAGTACAGGGCGGTCAGCCCCAGCATTTT. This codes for CASSLGVQGGQPQHF.

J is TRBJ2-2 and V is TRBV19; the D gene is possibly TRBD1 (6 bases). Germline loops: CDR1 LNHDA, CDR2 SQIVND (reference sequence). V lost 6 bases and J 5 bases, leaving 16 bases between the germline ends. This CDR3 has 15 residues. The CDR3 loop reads CASRLETGDTGELFF. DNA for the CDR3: TGTGCCAGTAGGTTGGAGACAGGAGATACCGGGGAGCTGTTTTTT.

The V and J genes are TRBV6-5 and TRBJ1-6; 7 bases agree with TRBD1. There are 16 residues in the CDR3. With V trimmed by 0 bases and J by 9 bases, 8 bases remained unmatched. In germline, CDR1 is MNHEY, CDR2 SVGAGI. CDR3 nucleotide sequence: TGTGCCAGCAGTTACTCGATCCCAGGGGGAGGTTCACCCCTCCACTTT. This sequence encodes CASSYSIPGGGSPLHF.

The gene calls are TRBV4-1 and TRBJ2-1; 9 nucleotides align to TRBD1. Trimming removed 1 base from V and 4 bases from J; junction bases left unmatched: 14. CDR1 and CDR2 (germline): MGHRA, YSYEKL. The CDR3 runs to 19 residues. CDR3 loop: CASSQGVLRGQGLYNEQFF. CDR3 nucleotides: TGCGCCAGCAGCCAAGGAGTCTTAAGGGGACAGGGTTTGTACAATGAGCAGTTCTTC.